This is a list of T cell receptor beta chains from one sample in a study of blood T cells in healthy people across ages. TCRdb passed the 5' RACE reads through MiXCR, listing each CDR3 protein once. The sample yields 2 million or so distinct CDR3 sequences, around half seen once. The sample was blood. The receptors were sampled from a woman between 40 and 50 years old in good health. Both conserved end residues are part of each CDR3. Each record gives: CDR3 DNA, CDR3 protein, J gene, V gene, clone size, D gene. A D gene is named only where the DNA matches it firmly. The size of a clone is reported for some rows only, either as once, few or many, or as a class for expanded clones.

CDR3nt: TGCAGCGGATGTAGCGGGGGGGCTGTTGATACGCAGTATTTT
CDR3aa: CSGCSGGAVDTQYF
j_gene: TRBJ2-3
v_gene: TRBV29-1
abundance: .
d_gene: TRBD2

CDR3nt: TGTGCCAGCAGCCAATCTACAGGGGACTATGGCTACACCTTC
CDR3aa: CASSQSTGDYGYTF
j_gene: TRBJ1-2
v_gene: TRBV14
abundance: .
d_gene: TRBD1

CDR3nt: TGTGCCACCCGACATCTAGCGGGGTTGGCGTTAGCCAAAAACATTCAGTACTTC
CDR3aa: CATRHLAGLALAKNIQYF
j_gene: TRBJ2-4
v_gene: TRBV7-9
abundance: .
d_gene: TRBD2

CDR3nt: TGCAGTCCTTTGGGAGAGAACACTGAAGCTTTCTTT
CDR3aa: CSPLGENTEAFF
j_gene: TRBJ1-1
v_gene: TRBV20-1
abundance: .
d_gene: .

CDR3nt: TGTGCCAGCGAATCCCGGGACTCAGAAGAGACCCAGTACTTC
CDR3aa: CASESRDSEETQYF
j_gene: TRBJ2-5
v_gene: TRBV28
abundance: .
d_gene: .

CDR3nt: TGTGCCAGCAGCCAAGGTTCAGTGGGCCTCGAGCAGTACTTC
CDR3aa: CASSQGSVGLEQYF
j_gene: TRBJ2-7
v_gene: TRBV3-1
abundance: .
d_gene: .

CDR3nt: TGTGCCAGCAGTTACCATTCTAGCGGGAGTTACAATGAGCAGTTCTTC
CDR3aa: CASSYHSSGSYNEQFF
j_gene: TRBJ2-1
v_gene: TRBV6-5
abundance: once
d_gene: TRBD2

CDR3nt: TGCGCCAGCAGCCCCATACAGGATTGGAATGAGCAGTTCTTC
CDR3aa: CASSPIQDWNEQFF
j_gene: TRBJ2-1
v_gene: TRBV5-1
abundance: .
d_gene: .

CDR3nt: TGCAGCGTTGCATCAACAGGGCTAGCTGAAGCTTTCTTT
CDR3aa: CSVASTGLAEAFF
j_gene: TRBJ1-1
v_gene: TRBV29-1
abundance: .
d_gene: .

CDR3nt: TGTGCCAGCTCACCAAACACAGCTTCCTACGAGCAGTACTTC
CDR3aa: CASSPNTASYEQYF
j_gene: TRBJ2-7
v_gene: TRBV18
abundance: .
d_gene: .

CDR3nt: TGTGCCAGCAGCCCGGATTGGGCAGGGTCTATGCAGCAGTACTTC
CDR3aa: CASSPDWAGSMQQYF
j_gene: TRBJ2-5
v_gene: TRBV7-9
abundance: .
d_gene: .

CDR3nt: TGTGCCAGCAGCCTGCTGCTTGGGGGGACTTTTCAAGAGACCCAGTACTTC
CDR3aa: CASSLLLGGTFQETQYF
j_gene: TRBJ2-5
v_gene: TRBV12-3/TRBV12-4
abundance: few
d_gene: .

CDR3nt: TGTGCCACCCGCCCGGCCGGGGTCAACTACGAGCAGTACTTC
CDR3aa: CATRPAGVNYEQYF
j_gene: TRBJ2-7
v_gene: TRBV27
abundance: few
d_gene: .

CDR3nt: TGTGCCACCAGCAGAGAGAGTCCCCGGGACAGGCTTTCTTATGGCTACACCTTC
CDR3aa: CATSRESPRDRLSYGYTF
j_gene: TRBJ1-2
v_gene: TRBV15
abundance: few
d_gene: TRBD1

CDR3nt: TGTGCCAGCAGTCTTATACAGGGGGCGAGCTCTGGGGCCAACGTCCTGACTTTC
CDR3aa: CASSLIQGASSGANVLTF
j_gene: TRBJ2-6
v_gene: TRBV12-3/TRBV12-4
abundance: .
d_gene: TRBD1

CDR3nt: TGTGCCAGCAGCTTTAGACGGGGGGGAAGAAATGAGCAGTTCTTC
CDR3aa: CASSFRRGGRNEQFF
j_gene: TRBJ2-1
v_gene: TRBV11-1
abundance: few
d_gene: TRBD2

CDR3nt: TGTGCCACCAGTGCGATTCCTGATACGCAGTATTTT
CDR3aa: CATSAIPDTQYF
j_gene: TRBJ2-3
v_gene: TRBV24-1
abundance: few
d_gene: .

CDR3nt: TGTGCCAGCAGCTTAGCGTGGGACAGGGGGCGTGAAAAACTGTTTTTT
CDR3aa: CASSLAWDRGREKLFF
j_gene: TRBJ1-4
v_gene: TRBV7-2
abundance: few
d_gene: TRBD1

CDR3nt: TGTGCCAGCAGCATGGGACTAGGGAGCACAGATACGCAGTATTTT
CDR3aa: CASSMGLGSTDTQYF
j_gene: TRBJ2-3
v_gene: TRBV7-2
abundance: few
d_gene: TRBD2

CDR3nt: TGCGCCAGCAGCTTGGCCCGGGCAGGGGGGAACACTGAAGCTTTCTTT
CDR3aa: CASSLARAGGNTEAFF
j_gene: TRBJ1-1
v_gene: TRBV5-1
abundance: .
d_gene: TRBD1

CDR3nt: TGTGCCAGCAGTTTTGCTCCGGGACAGTCAGCCAAAAACATTCAGTACTTC
CDR3aa: CASSFAPGQSAKNIQYF
j_gene: TRBJ2-4
v_gene: TRBV28
abundance: .
d_gene: TRBD1

CDR3nt: TGTGCCAGCAGCTTACTAGACGGGGGGGCCGGGGAGACCCAGTACTTC
CDR3aa: CASSLLDGGAGETQYF
j_gene: TRBJ2-5
v_gene: TRBV7-2
abundance: .
d_gene: TRBD2

CDR3nt: TGTGCCAGCAGCCGAAGGGACAGGGGAAAGCTACGCTATGGCTACACCTTC
CDR3aa: CASSRRDRGKLRYGYTF
j_gene: TRBJ1-2
v_gene: TRBV5-6
abundance: once
d_gene: TRBD1

CDR3nt: TGTGCCACCAGTGGGAGCAAGGCGAAACCCGAGGACTACACCTTC
CDR3aa: CATSGSKAKPEDYTF
j_gene: TRBJ1-2
v_gene: TRBV24-1
abundance: few
d_gene: .

CDR3nt: TGCGCCAGCAGCCAAGTCAGTCTCCTATCCTACGAGCAGTACTTC
CDR3aa: CASSQVSLLSYEQYF
j_gene: TRBJ2-7
v_gene: TRBV4-1
abundance: .
d_gene: .

CDR3nt: TGTGCCAGCAGTCCCTCGACAGGGGGATCTCGAGAGACCCAGTACTTC
CDR3aa: CASSPSTGGSRETQYF
j_gene: TRBJ2-5
v_gene: TRBV28
abundance: many
d_gene: TRBD1

CDR3nt: TGTGCCAGCAGCGATCGGGGGGCCAGGGGATTTAATGAAAAACTGTTTTTT
CDR3aa: CASSDRGARGFNEKLFF
j_gene: TRBJ1-4
v_gene: TRBV2
abundance: .
d_gene: .

CDR3nt: TGTGCCAGCAGCGCCTGGACAAATCCGAACTATGGCTACACCTTC
CDR3aa: CASSAWTNPNYGYTF
j_gene: TRBJ1-2
v_gene: TRBV9
abundance: .
d_gene: .

CDR3nt: TGTGCCAGCAGCTTGGCTGTCGGCGACTATGGCTACACCTTC
CDR3aa: CASSLAVGDYGYTF
j_gene: TRBJ1-2
v_gene: TRBV5-5
abundance: once
d_gene: .

CDR3nt: TGTGCCAGCAGTTACATAGGGACAGGGACCACAGATACGCAGTATTTT
CDR3aa: CASSYIGTGTTDTQYF
j_gene: TRBJ2-3
v_gene: TRBV6-7
abundance: few
d_gene: TRBD1

CDR3nt: TGTCCCAGCAGCTTAGACGCAGATACGCAGTATTTT
CDR3aa: CPSSLDADTQYF
j_gene: TRBJ2-3
v_gene: TRBV7-2
abundance: .
d_gene: .

CDR3nt: TGTGCCAGCAGTGCCCCTAGGAGGGCGATCTACGAGCAGTACTTC
CDR3aa: CASSAPRRAIYEQYF
j_gene: TRBJ2-7
v_gene: TRBV6-5
abundance: once
d_gene: .

CDR3nt: TGTGCCAGCAGCTTAGGGTCAGGGAATGAAAAACTGTTTTTT
CDR3aa: CASSLGSGNEKLFF
j_gene: TRBJ1-4
v_gene: TRBV5-1
abundance: .
d_gene: .

CDR3nt: TGTGCCAGCAGTTACTCACTTAAGGGGGGTGGGGACACCGGGGAGCTGTTTTTT
CDR3aa: CASSYSLKGGGDTGELFF
j_gene: TRBJ2-2
v_gene: TRBV6-5
abundance: .
d_gene: .

CDR3nt: TGTGCCAGCAGCTTTCCTGGACAACGCACAGATACGCAGTATTTT
CDR3aa: CASSFPGQRTDTQYF
j_gene: TRBJ2-3
v_gene: TRBV7-2
abundance: .
d_gene: .

CDR3nt: TGCGCCAGCAGCTTCGGACAGAGAGAGACCCAGTACTTC
CDR3aa: CASSFGQRETQYF
j_gene: TRBJ2-5
v_gene: TRBV5-1
abundance: many
d_gene: .

CDR3nt: TGCGCCAGCAGCCAAGAGTGGACCCCCTACGAGCAGTACTTC
CDR3aa: CASSQEWTPYEQYF
j_gene: TRBJ2-7
v_gene: TRBV4-3
abundance: .
d_gene: .

CDR3nt: TGTGCCAGCAGCCAAGTGGGGCAGGGGTCCAACGAGCAGTACTTC
CDR3aa: CASSQVGQGSNEQYF
j_gene: TRBJ2-7
v_gene: TRBV4-2
abundance: .
d_gene: .

CDR3nt: TGCAGTGCTAGAGATAGTACTAGCGGGAGGTACAATGAGCAGTTCTTC
CDR3aa: CSARDSTSGRYNEQFF
j_gene: TRBJ2-1
v_gene: TRBV20-1
abundance: .
d_gene: TRBD2

CDR3nt: TGTGCCAGCAGCTTAGCGACAGGCCTAAACTATGGCTACACCTTC
CDR3aa: CASSLATGLNYGYTF
j_gene: TRBJ1-2
v_gene: TRBV7-2
abundance: .
d_gene: .

CDR3nt: TGTGCCAGCAGCCATGCGGACAAAAACACTGAAGCTTTCTTT
CDR3aa: CASSHADKNTEAFF
j_gene: TRBJ1-1
v_gene: TRBV4-2
abundance: .
d_gene: .

CDR3nt: TGTGCCAGCAGCGTTACCGGGACGCCTCGAGATGAGCAGTTCTTC
CDR3aa: CASSVTGTPRDEQFF
j_gene: TRBJ2-1
v_gene: TRBV7-3
abundance: .
d_gene: .

CDR3nt: TGTGCCAGCAGTTTATACGTCAAGCTAACAATCTATGGCTACACCTTC
CDR3aa: CASSLYVKLTIYGYTF
j_gene: TRBJ1-2
v_gene: TRBV28
abundance: .
d_gene: .

CDR3nt: TGTGCCAGCAGCGATTTAGCAGGGGCGGACTTCCGAGAGCAGTTCTTC
CDR3aa: CASSDLAGADFREQFF
j_gene: TRBJ2-1
v_gene: TRBV11-2
abundance: .
d_gene: .

CDR3nt: TGTGCCAGCATGGACTGGGACCGGATTGGCTACACCTTC
CDR3aa: CASMDWDRIGYTF
j_gene: TRBJ1-2
v_gene: TRBV6-2/TRBV6-3
abundance: few
d_gene: .

CDR3nt: TGCGCCAGCAGGGCGGCGGGGGAAACGAACACCGCGGAGCTGTTTTTT
CDR3aa: CASRAAGETNTAELFF
j_gene: TRBJ2-2
v_gene: TRBV4-3
abundance: once
d_gene: TRBD2

CDR3nt: TGTGCCACCAGTAGTGGCTATAGATCACCCCTCCACTTT
CDR3aa: CATSSGYRSPLHF
j_gene: TRBJ1-6
v_gene: TRBV24-1
abundance: .
d_gene: .

CDR3nt: TGTGCCAGCAGACCATCTCAGGCGCAAAACCTCTATGGCTACACCTTC
CDR3aa: CASRPSQAQNLYGYTF
j_gene: TRBJ1-2
v_gene: TRBV12-3/TRBV12-4
abundance: few
d_gene: .

CDR3nt: TGTGCCAGCGCAGATCAAAGGGATCCTTCCTACGAGCAGTACTTC
CDR3aa: CASADQRDPSYEQYF
j_gene: TRBJ2-7
v_gene: TRBV7-2
abundance: few
d_gene: .

CDR3nt: TGTGCCAGCAGCTTAGGTACCAGGGTTGACTATGGCTACACCTTC
CDR3aa: CASSLGTRVDYGYTF
j_gene: TRBJ1-2
v_gene: TRBV7-2
abundance: few
d_gene: .

CDR3nt: TGTGCCAGCAGTTTAAGCGGCCCGCGCTCCTACGAGCAGTACTTC
CDR3aa: CASSLSGPRSYEQYF
j_gene: TRBJ2-7
v_gene: TRBV28
abundance: .
d_gene: .

CDR3nt: TGTGCCAGCAGCCCGGACAGGAGCCCAGCCAAAAACATTCAGTACTTC
CDR3aa: CASSPDRSPAKNIQYF
j_gene: TRBJ2-4
v_gene: TRBV6-5
abundance: .
d_gene: TRBD1

CDR3nt: TGCAGTGCCTACGGGGGAGGCGGCTCACCCCTCCACTTT
CDR3aa: CSAYGGGGSPLHF
j_gene: TRBJ1-6
v_gene: TRBV20-1
abundance: .
d_gene: .